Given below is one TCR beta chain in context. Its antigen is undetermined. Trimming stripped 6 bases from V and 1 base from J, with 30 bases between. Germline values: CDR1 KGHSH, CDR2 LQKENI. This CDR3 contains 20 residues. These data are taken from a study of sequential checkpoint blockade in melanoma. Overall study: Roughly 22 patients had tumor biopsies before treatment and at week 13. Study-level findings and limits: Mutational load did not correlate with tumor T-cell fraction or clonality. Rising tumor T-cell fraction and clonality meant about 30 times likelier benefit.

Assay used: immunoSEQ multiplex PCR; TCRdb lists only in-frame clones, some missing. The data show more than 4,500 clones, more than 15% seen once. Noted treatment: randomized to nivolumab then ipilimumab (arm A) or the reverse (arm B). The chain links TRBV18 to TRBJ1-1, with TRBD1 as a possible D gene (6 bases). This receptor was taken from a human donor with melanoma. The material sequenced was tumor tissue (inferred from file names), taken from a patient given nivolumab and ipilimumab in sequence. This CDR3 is CASSRRGARETAAPNTEAFF. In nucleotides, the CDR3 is TGTGCCAGCTCCCGGAGGGGGGCTCGGGAAACGGCGGCCCCGAACACTGAAGCTTTCTTT.